This note documents a single TCR beta chain sequence. With random hexamers, reverse transcription was performed on roughly 0.5 to 1 ug of RNA. A multiplex approach, immunoSEQ multiplex PCR, amplified TCR beta CDR3 across 54 Vbeta and 13 Jbeta. TCRdb used MiXCR to reprocess the immunoSEQ multiplex PCR reads, holding one entry per CDR3 protein. The sample includes approximately 230,000 distinct CDR3 sequences, 85% to 95% of them seen just once. The V gene lost 1 base and the J gene lost 2 bases, with 10 bases spanning the gap. This CDR3 is 14 amino acids long. Germline V gives CDR1 DFQATT, CDR2 SNEGSKA (reference sequence). From blood CD8+ and CD4+ T cells, the TCR beta chain was sequenced. It was treatment-naive patients with stable or active relapsing-remitting disease who made up the multiple sclerosis controls. This sample is drawn from a study of CD8 T cells in Susac syndrome.

The chain couples TRBV20-1 to TRBJ2-3; D uncertain. Source material: CD4+ T cells from PBMCs. The receptor comes from a human donor with multiple sclerosis. The CDR3 reads CSARGAINTDTQYF. In DNA, the CDR3 is TGCAGTGCTAGAGGTGCTATAAACACAGATACGCAGTATTTT.